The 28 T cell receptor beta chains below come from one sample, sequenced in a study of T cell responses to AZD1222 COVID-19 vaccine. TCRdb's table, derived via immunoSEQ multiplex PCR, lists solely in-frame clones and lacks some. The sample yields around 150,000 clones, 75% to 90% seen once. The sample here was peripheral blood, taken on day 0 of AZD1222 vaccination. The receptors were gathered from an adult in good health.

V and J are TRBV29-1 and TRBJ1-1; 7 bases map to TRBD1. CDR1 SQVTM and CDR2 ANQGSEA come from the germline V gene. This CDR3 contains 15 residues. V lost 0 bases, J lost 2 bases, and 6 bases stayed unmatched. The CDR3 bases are TGCAGCGTTGAAGATCTAGGGGGCCCTAACACTGAAGCTTTCTTT. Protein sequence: CSVEDLGGPNTEAFF.

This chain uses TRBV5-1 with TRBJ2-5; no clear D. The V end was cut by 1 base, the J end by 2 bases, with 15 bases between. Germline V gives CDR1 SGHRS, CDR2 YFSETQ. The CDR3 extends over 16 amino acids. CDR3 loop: CASSLSGQNSQETQYF. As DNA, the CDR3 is TGCGCCAGCAGCTTGAGTGGGCAGAACTCACAAGAGACCCAGTACTTC. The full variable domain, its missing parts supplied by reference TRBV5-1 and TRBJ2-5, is KAGVTQTPRYLIKTRGQQVTLSCSPISGHRSVSWYQQTPGQGLQFLFEYFSETQRNKGNFPGRFSGRQFSNSRSEMNVSTLELGDSALYLCASSLSGQNSQETQYFGPGTRLLVL.

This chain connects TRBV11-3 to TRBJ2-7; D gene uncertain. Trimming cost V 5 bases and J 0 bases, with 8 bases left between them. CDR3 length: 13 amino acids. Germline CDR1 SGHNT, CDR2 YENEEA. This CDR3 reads CASSPDNSYEQYF. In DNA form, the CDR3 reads TGTGCCAGCAGCCCCGACAACTCCTACGAGCAGTACTTC.

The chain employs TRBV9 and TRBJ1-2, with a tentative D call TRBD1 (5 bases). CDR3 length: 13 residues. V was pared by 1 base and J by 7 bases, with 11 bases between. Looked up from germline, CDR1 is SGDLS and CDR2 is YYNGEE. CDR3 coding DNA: TGTGCCAGCAGCGTACGGTGGGACGGTGGCTACACCTTC. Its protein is CASSVRWDGGYTF. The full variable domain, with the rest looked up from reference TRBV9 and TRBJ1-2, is DSGVTQTPKHLITATGQRVTLRCSPRSGDLSVYWYQQSLDQGLQFLIQYYNGEERAKGNILERFSAQQFPDLHSELNLSSLELGDSALYFCASSVRWDGGYTFGSGTRLTVV.

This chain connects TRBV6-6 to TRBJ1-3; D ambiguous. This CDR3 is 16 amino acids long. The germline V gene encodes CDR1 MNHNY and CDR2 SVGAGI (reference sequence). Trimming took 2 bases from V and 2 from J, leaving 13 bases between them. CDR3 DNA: TGTGCCAGCAGTTACGGGCAGGTGGGAACTGGAAACACCATATATTTT. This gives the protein CASSYGQVGTGNTIYF.

CDR3 region: CASSLRQRNTEAFF. The CDR3 DNA follows: TGTGCCAGCAGTCTGAGACAACGGAACACTGAAGCTTTCTTT. The chain joins TRBV2 to TRBJ1-1; D call uncertain. Germline CDR1 SNHLY, CDR2 FYNNEI. The length of the CDR3 is 14 residues. Trimming pared 5 bases from V and 1 base from J, leaving 11 bases between. The complete variable domain, with remaining parts taken from reference TRBV2 and TRBJ1-1, reads EPEVTQTPSHQVTQMGQEVILRCVPISNHLYFYWYRQILGQKVEFLVSFYNNEISEKSEIFDDQFSVERPDGSNFTLKIRSTKLEDSAMYFCASSLRQRNTEAFFGQGTRLTVV.

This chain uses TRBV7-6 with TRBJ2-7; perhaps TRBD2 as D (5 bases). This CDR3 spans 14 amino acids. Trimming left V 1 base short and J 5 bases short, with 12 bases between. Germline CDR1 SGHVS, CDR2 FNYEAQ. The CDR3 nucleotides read TGTGCCAGCAGCTTAGGGGGAGTTCCAAACGAGCAGTACTTC. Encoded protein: CASSLGGVPNEQYF.

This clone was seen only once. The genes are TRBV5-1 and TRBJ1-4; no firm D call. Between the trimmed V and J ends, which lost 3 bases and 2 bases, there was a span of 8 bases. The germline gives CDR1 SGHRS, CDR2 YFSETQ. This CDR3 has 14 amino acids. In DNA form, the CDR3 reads TGCGCCAGCAGCTCTGGACTGACTAATGAAAAACTGTTTTTT. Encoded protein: CASSSGLTNEKLFF.

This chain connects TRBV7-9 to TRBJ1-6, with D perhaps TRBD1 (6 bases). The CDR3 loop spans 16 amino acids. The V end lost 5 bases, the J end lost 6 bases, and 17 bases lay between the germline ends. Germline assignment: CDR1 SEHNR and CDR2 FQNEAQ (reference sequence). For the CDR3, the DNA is TGTGCCAGCAGCCCGACTACAGGGATCGGTAATTCACCCCTCCACTTT. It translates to CASSPTTGIGNSPLHF.

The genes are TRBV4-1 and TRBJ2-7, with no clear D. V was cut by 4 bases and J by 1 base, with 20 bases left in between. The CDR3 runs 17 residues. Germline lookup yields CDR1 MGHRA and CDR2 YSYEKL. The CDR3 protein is CASSPIARSANSYEQYF. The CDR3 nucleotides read TGCGCCAGCAGCCCCATCGCGAGGTCCGCTAATTCCTACGAGCAGTACTTC.

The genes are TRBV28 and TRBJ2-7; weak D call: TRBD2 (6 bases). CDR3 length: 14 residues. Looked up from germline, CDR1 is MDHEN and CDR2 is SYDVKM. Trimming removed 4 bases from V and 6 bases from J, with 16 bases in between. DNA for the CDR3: TGTGCCAGCAGTTGGCGGGGTTCTCTTGGCGAGCAGTACTTC. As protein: CASSWRGSLGEQYF.

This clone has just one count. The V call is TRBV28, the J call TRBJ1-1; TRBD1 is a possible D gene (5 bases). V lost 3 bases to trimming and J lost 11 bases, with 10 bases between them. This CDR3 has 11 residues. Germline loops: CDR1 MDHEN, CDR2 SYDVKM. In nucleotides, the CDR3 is TGTGCCAGCAGTTTGGGCAGGGCGGCTTTCTTT. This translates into CASSLGRAAFF.

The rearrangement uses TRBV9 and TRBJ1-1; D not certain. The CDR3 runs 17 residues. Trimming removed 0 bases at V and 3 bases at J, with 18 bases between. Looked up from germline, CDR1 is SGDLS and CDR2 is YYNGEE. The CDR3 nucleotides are TGTGCCAGCAGCGTAGTTTTAGGGCTGGGTCCGGACACTGAAGCTTTCTTT. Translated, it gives CASSVVLGLGPDTEAFF.

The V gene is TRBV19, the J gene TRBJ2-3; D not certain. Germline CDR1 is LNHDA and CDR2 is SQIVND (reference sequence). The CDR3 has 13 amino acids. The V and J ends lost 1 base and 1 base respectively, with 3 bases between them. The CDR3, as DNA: TGTGCCAGTAGTATAGTTGGCACAGATACGCAGTATTTT. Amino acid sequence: CASSIVGTDTQYF.

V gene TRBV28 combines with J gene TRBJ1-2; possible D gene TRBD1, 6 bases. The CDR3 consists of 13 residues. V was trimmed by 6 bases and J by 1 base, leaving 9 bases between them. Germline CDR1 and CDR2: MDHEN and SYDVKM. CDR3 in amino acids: CASSLDSNYGYTF. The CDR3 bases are TGTGCCAGCAGCCTGGACAGTAACTATGGCTACACCTTC.

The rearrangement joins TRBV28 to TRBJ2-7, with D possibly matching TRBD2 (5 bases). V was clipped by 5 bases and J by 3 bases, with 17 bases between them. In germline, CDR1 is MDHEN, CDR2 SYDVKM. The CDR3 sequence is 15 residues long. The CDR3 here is CASSRGVTDFYEQYF. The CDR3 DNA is TGTGCCAGCAGTCGGGGTGTTACAGACTTCTACGAGCAGTACTTC.

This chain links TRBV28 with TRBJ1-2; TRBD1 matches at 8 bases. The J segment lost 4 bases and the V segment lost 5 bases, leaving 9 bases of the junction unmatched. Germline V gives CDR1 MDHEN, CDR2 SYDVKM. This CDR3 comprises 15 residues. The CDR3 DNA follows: TGTGCCAGCAGTCCACGAGACAGGGGTAGCTATGGCTACACCTTC. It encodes CASSPRDRGSYGYTF.

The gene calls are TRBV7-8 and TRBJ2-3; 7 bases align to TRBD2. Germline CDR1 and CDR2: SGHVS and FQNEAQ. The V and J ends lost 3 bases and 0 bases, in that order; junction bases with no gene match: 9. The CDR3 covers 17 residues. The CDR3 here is CASSFPISGSSTDTQYF. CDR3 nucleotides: TGTGCCAGCAGCTTCCCCATTAGCGGGTCCAGCACAGATACGCAGTATTTT.

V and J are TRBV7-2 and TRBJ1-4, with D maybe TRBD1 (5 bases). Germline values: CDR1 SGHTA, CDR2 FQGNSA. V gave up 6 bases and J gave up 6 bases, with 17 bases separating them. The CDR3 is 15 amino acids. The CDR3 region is CASRGRDVGDEKLFF. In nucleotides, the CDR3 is TGTGCCAGCAGAGGTCGGGACGTTGGGGATGAAAAACTGTTTTTT.

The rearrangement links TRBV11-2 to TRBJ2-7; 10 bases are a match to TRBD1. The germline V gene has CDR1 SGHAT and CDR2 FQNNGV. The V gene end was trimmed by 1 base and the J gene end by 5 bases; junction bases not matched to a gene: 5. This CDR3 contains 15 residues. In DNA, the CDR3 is TGTGCCAGCAGCTTAGTCCGGGACAGGGGTCACGAGCAGTACTTC. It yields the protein CASSLVRDRGHEQYF.

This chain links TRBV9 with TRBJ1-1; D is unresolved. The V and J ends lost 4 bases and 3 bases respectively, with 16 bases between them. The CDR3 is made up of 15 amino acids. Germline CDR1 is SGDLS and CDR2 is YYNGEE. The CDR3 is CASSTEAGEDTEAFF. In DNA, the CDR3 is TGTGCCAGCAGCACAGAGGCCGGGGAGGACACTGAAGCTTTCTTT.

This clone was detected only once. CDR3 loop: CASSPSGGGVDTQYF. In DNA, the CDR3 is TGCGCCAGCAGCCCCTCCGGTGGAGGGGTCGATACGCAGTATTTT. The V and J genes are TRBV5-1 and TRBJ2-3; D may be TRBD2 (6 bases). Trimming removed 4 bases at V and 6 bases at J, with 18 bases between. The CDR3 length is 15 residues. CDR1 and CDR2 from the germline V gene are SGHRS and YFSETQ.

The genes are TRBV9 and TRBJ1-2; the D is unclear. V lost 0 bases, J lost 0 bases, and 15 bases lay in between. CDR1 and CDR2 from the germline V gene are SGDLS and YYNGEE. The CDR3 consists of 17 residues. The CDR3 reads CASSVAPQRNTNYGYTF. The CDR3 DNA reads TGTGCCAGCAGCGTAGCCCCACAGCGGAACACTAACTATGGCTACACCTTC.

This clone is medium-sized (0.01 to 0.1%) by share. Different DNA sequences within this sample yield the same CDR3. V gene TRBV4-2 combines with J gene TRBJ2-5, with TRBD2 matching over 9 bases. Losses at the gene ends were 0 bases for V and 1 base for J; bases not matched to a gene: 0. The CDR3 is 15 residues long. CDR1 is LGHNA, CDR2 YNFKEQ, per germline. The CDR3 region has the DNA TGTGCCAGCAGCCAAGAGCGGGGGGGCCAAGAGACCCAGTACTTC. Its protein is CASSQERGGQETQYF.

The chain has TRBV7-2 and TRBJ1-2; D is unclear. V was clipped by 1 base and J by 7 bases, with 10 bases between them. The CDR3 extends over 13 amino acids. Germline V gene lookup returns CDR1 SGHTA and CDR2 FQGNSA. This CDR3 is CASSLDAGRGYTF. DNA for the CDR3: TGTGCCAGCAGCTTAGACGCCGGACGTGGCTACACCTTC.

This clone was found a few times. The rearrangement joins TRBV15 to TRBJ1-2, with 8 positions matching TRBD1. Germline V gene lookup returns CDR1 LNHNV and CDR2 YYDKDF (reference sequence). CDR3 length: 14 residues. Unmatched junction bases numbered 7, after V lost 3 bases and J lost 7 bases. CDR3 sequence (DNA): TGTGCCACCAGCAGCCAGGGGGCGTATCGTGGCTACACCTTC. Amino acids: CATSSQGAYRGYTF.

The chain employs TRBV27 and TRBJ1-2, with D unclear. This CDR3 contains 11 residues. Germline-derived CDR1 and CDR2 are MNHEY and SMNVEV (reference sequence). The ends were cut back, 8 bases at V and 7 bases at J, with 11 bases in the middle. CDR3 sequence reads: CASLPPSGYTF. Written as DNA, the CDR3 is TGTGCCAGCCTCCCCCCGAGTGGCTACACCTTC.

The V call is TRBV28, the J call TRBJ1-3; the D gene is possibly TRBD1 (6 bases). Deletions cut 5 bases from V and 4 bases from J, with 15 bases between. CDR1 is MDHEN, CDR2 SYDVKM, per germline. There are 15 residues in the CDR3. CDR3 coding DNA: TGTGCCAGCAGTAATCCGGGACACCCAGGAAACACCATATATTTT. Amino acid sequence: CASSNPGHPGNTIYF.